This is a list of T cell receptor beta chains from one sample in a study of beta chain features in type 1 diabetes. Sequencing used immunoSEQ multiplex PCR; TCRdb keeps in-frame clones, though not all of them. The repertoire holds some 900,000 clones, with 15% to 20% as singletons. The sequencing sample was made of naive CD4+ T cells from blood. All receptors derive from a woman under 30 in good health. Each CDR3 is given with its conserved first and last residue.

J gene,V gene,CDR3 length,CDR3 protein
TRBJ2-3,TRBV29-1,13,CSVAGWIADTQYF
TRBJ2-7,TRBV7-9,18,CASSLWALRGPAGYEQYF
TRBJ1-2,TRBV28,12,CASKGGPYGYTF
TRBJ1-2,TRBV19,13,CASSTTLEIGYTF
TRBJ2-5,TRBV5-4,15,CASSSSSGRVETQYF
TRBJ2-3,TRBV2,17,CASSPVGLAGSTDTQYF
TRBJ1-4,TRBV5-4,13,CASSAGQGEKLFF
TRBJ2-7,TRBV4-2,15,CASSPAGGADYEQYF
TRBJ2-5,TRBV28,16,CASSPPDRGLWETQYF
TRBJ1-1,TRBV29-1,12,CSVVRGQGGSFF
TRBJ2-1,TRBV7-3,14,CASSLGVFSFQQFF
TRBJ2-3,TRBV9,16,CASSFTSGRATDTQYF
TRBJ2-5,TRBV28,14,CASSLSGGQETQYF
TRBJ1-1,TRBV7-9,16,CASSQGVEGWDTEAFF
TRBJ2-5,TRBV7-2,17,CASSLGLLRPDQETQYF